Described below is a single T cell receptor (beta chain) sequence and its context. Trimming shortened V by 7 bases and J by 4 bases, and 16 bases separated the two germline ends. Germline-derived CDR1 and CDR2 are MNHEY and SVGAGI. The CDR3 covers 14 residues. These data come from a study of shared clonotypes between healthy human individuals. CD45RO-negative CD8 cells positively selected for CCR7 made up the naive population, which excluded terminally differentiated effector memory CD45RA+ cells. The assay was immunoSEQ multiplex PCR, and TCRdb's table has in-frame clones only and misses some. The data contain around 2,000,000 clones, about 92% of them singletons.

This rearrangement joins TRBV6-5 to TRBJ1-1, with a possible D match to TRBD1 (5 bases). The receptor comes from a man aged 18-30 years in good health. Some clones in this sample may be carry-over from other donors' samples. The specimen was naive CD8+ T cells from PBMCs. Here the CDR3 reads CASTLGAGSTEAFF. The DNA for the CDR3 is TGTGCCAGCACCCTCGGGGCGGGGAGCACTGAAGCTTTCTTT.